This entry lists 25 T cell receptor beta chains sequenced from one sample in a study of blood T cell repertoires in COVID-19 (dated by TCRdb to 2020 to 2022). Receptor libraries were prepared by the immunoSEQ multiplex PCR assay. Drawn from immuneACCESS, this table holds only the in-frame rearrangements with V and J called that TCRdb kept. Clones are partly lost; checked studies trace under half to an unresolved V gene and leave the rest unexplained. This sample gives about 88,000 clones in total; about 84% of them show up just once. More than 25% of the sample goes to the ten largest clones. Sequenced material: peripheral blood. These receptors originate from a human donor in a cohort sampled during active COVID-19.

CDR3 sequence: CASSPLGFSTDTQYF. The CDR3 DNA sequence: TGTGCCAGCAGTCCCCTCGGGTTTAGCACAGATACGCAGTATTTT. The chain recombines TRBV27 with TRBJ2-3; D is unresolved. Trimming took 5 bases from V and 0 from J, leaving 12 bases between them. This CDR3 region has 15 residues. CDR1 is MNHEY, CDR2 SMNVEV, per germline (reference sequence).

The chain carries TRBV7-9 and TRBJ2-2, with 12 nucleotides matching TRBD1. Per the germline V gene, CDR1 is SEHNR and CDR2 is FQNEAQ (reference sequence). Unmatched junction bases numbered 11, after V lost 6 bases and J lost 6 bases. The CDR3 loop spans 17 amino acids. CDR3 in DNA: TGTGCCAGCAGTTATAATCGGGGACAGGGGGCTTCCGGGGAGCTGTTTTTT. Encoded protein: CASSYNRGQGASGELFF.

The gene calls are TRBV28 and TRBJ2-1; D may be TRBD2 (6 bases). The ends were cut back, 4 bases at V and 10 bases at J, with 20 bases in the middle. From germline, CDR1 is MDHEN and CDR2 SYDVKM. The CDR3 contains 15 residues. The CDR3 here is CASSSPGDPLGEQFF. The CDR3 DNA reads as TGTGCCAGCAGTTCCCCGGGGGACCCTTTGGGAGAGCAGTTCTTC.

This chain links TRBV19 with TRBJ2-1; 7 positions match TRBD1. This CDR3 is 16 amino acids long. J was trimmed by 3 bases and V by 4 bases; bases with no gene match: 9. The germline CDR1 and CDR2 sequences are LNHDA and SQIVND (reference sequence). This CDR3 reads CASSTLGDSFYNEQFF. DNA for the CDR3: TGTGCCAGTAGTACACTGGGGGACAGTTTCTACAATGAGCAGTTCTTC.

J is TRBJ2-7 and V is TRBV27, with D uncertain. The CDR3 is 16 amino acids. CDR1 is MNHEY, CDR2 SMNVEV, per germline (reference sequence). The V end lost 6 bases, the J end lost 6 bases, and 24 bases lay between the germline ends. The CDR3 nucleotides are TGTGCCAGCAGCCACCTTGAGCACCAGCAGCGAGGCGAGCAGTACTTC. Amino acids: CASSHLEHQQRGEQYF.

The V call is TRBV7-8, the J call TRBJ2-1; D not resolved. CDR3 length: 10 amino acids. Per germline, CDR1 SGHVS and CDR2 FQNEAQ. Trimming removed 2 bases from V and 12 bases from J, with 5 bases in between. The CDR3 DNA is TGTGCCAGCAGCTTATCGCGGCAGTTCTTC. It yields the protein CASSLSRQFF.

The chain recombines TRBV25-1 with TRBJ2-1; D is unclear. This CDR3 contains 12 residues. V dropped 6 bases and J dropped 4 bases, with 7 bases sitting between them. Germline V gene data show CDR1 as MGHDK and CDR2 as SYGVNS. CDR3 nucleotides: TGTGCCAGCAGAAGAGGATACAATGAGCAGTTCTTC. Its translation is CASRRGYNEQFF.

The chain links TRBV19 to TRBJ2-3; TRBD2 matches at 8 bases. The V segment lost 7 bases and the J segment 6 bases; nucleotides outside the gene matches: 9. Germline CDR1 and CDR2: LNHDA and SQIVND (reference sequence). The CDR3 loop spans 14 amino acids. The CDR3 DNA reads as TGTGCCAGTAACGTGGGACTAGACTTGGATACGCAGTATTTT. Amino acids: CASNVGLDLDTQYF.

The chain recombines TRBV2 with TRBJ2-7; 7 bases fit TRBD1. The germline V gene has CDR1 SNHLY and CDR2 FYNNEI. The trim removed 4 bases at V and 3 bases at J, leaving 3 bases unmatched. This CDR3 is built from 13 residues. This chain's CDR3 is CASSGGDSYEQYF. The CDR3 DNA follows: TGTGCCAGCAGTGGTGGGGACAGCTACGAGCAGTACTTC.

This chain joins TRBV28 and TRBJ2-6; 7 positions match TRBD1. CDR3 length equals 19 residues. Germline V gene lookup returns CDR1 MDHEN and CDR2 SYDVKM. The ends lost 6 bases at V and 1 base at J; junction bases unmatched: 15. Here the CDR3 reads CASSTNRRDSISGANVLTF. CDR3 nucleotide sequence: TGTGCCAGCAGCACGAACCGCCGGGACAGCATATCTGGGGCCAACGTCCTGACTTTC.

This clone was seen once. The rearrangement links TRBV19 to TRBJ2-5; possible D gene TRBD2, 7 bases. The CDR3 has 17 residues. The V gene lost 3 bases and the J gene lost 1 base, with 18 bases spanning the gap. In germline, CDR1 is LNHDA, CDR2 SQIVND (reference sequence). This chain's CDR3 is CASSILGAGAIQETQYF. The CDR3 nucleotides are TGTGCCAGTAGTATTTTGGGTGCGGGGGCCATCCAAGAGACCCAGTACTTC.

The chain has TRBV27 and TRBJ2-7; maybe TRBD2 (5 bases). Trimming cost V 0 bases and J 3 bases, with 9 bases left between them. Germline V gene sequence: CDR1 MNHEY, CDR2 SMNVEV (reference sequence). The CDR3 contains 14 residues. DNA of the CDR3: TGTGCCAGCAGTTTATCGGACGGACTCTACGAGCAGTACTTC. Translating gives CASSLSDGLYEQYF.

The chain links TRBV27 to TRBJ2-5; maybe TRBD1 (5 bases). CDR3 length: 14 residues. Germline-derived CDR1 and CDR2 are MNHEY and SMNVEV (reference sequence). The germline V and J ends were trimmed by 7 bases and 5 bases, with 17 bases remaining between them. CDR3 DNA: TGTGCCAGCACCCCGTCGGCCCCAGGGGAGACCCAGTACTTC. It specifies CASTPSAPGETQYF.

The chain recombines TRBV7-2 with TRBJ2-2; D is possibly TRBD1 (5 bases). The germline CDR1 and CDR2 sequences are SGHTA and FQGNSA. The CDR3 length is 13 residues. V lost 5 bases and J lost 5, with 9 bases in between. DNA of the CDR3: TGTGCCAGCAGCGCGCAGGGAACCGGGGAGCTGTTTTTT. Its translation: CASSAQGTGELFF. The whole variable domain, filled in from reference TRBV7-2 and TRBJ2-2, reads GAGVSQSPSNKVTEKGKDVELRCDPISGHTALYWYRQSLGQGLEFLIYFQGNSAPDKSGLPSDRFSAERTGGSVSTLTIQRTQQEDSAVYLCASSAQGTGELFFGEGSRLTVL.

This clone was picked up a small number of times. The V gene is TRBV6-2 or TRBV6-3, the J gene TRBJ1-5; 7 positions agree with TRBD1. Trimming took 6 bases from V and 3 from J; bases not matched to a gene: 5. Per the germline V gene, CDR1 is MNHEY and CDR2 is SVGEGT. This CDR3 contains 14 residues. CDR3 residues: CASSTGTVNQPQHF. CDR3 DNA: TGTGCCAGCAGCACCGGGACAGTCAATCAGCCCCAGCATTTT.

This chain links TRBV25-1 with TRBJ2-5; TRBD1 aligns across 9 bases. With 5 bases clipped from V and 4 bases from J, the junction kept 5 bases outside the gene matches. Germline CDR1 and CDR2: MGHDK and SYGVNS. CDR3 length: 14 amino acids. In DNA, the CDR3 is TGTGCCAGCAGTCCCGGACAGGGGCTAGAGACCCAGTACTTC. Translation gives CASSPGQGLETQYF.

The chain has TRBV14 and TRBJ1-1; TRBD1 agrees at 7 bases. The V gene end was trimmed by 4 bases and the J gene end by 0 bases; junction bases not matched to a gene: 5. The CDR3 runs 15 residues. Looked up from germline, CDR1 is SGHDN and CDR2 is FVKESK. CDR3 DNA sequence: TGTGCCAGCAGCCCTACAGGGGCCATGAACACTGAAGCTTTCTTT. This encodes CASSPTGAMNTEAFF.

This clone has a handful of counts. This rearrangement joins TRBV28 to TRBJ1-5; D not certain. V lost 6 bases and J 4 bases, leaving 10 bases between the germline ends. CDR1 is MDHEN and CDR2 is SYDVKM in the germline V gene. The CDR3 is 13 residues long. CDR3 coding DNA: TGTGCCAGCAGGGGCAGGCAAAATCAGCCCCAGCATTTT. Residues: CASRGRQNQPQHF.

The V call is TRBV7-2, the J call TRBJ2-5; maybe TRBD1 (6 bases). There are 15 residues in the CDR3. V lost 0 bases to trimming and J lost 3 bases, with 11 bases between them. The germline gives CDR1 SGHTA, CDR2 FQGNSA. The CDR3 nucleotides read TGTGCCAGCAGCTTAGCGGGGGCAGTCAAAGAGACCCAGTACTTC. Amino acid sequence: CASSLAGAVKETQYF. Filled out from reference TRBV7-2 and TRBJ2-5, the complete variable domain reads GAGVSQSPSNKVTEKGKDVELRCDPISGHTALYWYRQSLGQGLEFLIYFQGNSAPDKSGLPSDRFSAERTGGSVSTLTIQRTQQEDSAVYLCASSLAGAVKETQYFGPGTRLLVL.

There are a few counts of this clone. The genes are TRBV27 and TRBJ1-1, with a weak D call TRBD1 (5 bases). Per the germline V gene, CDR1 is MNHEY and CDR2 is SMNVEV (reference sequence). V was pared by 1 base and J by 4 bases, with 13 bases between. The CDR3 has 15 residues. In DNA, the CDR3 is TGTGCCAGCAGTTTATGGGGGGTAGGTATCACTGAAGCTTTCTTT. It is translated as CASSLWGVGITEAFF.

In its sample, this clone was seen once. V and J are TRBV7-9 and TRBJ1-6; TRBD1 matches at 9 bases. This CDR3 comprises 14 residues. After removal of 7 bases from V and 6 bases from J, the junction contained 4 bases not matched to a gene. Germline CDR1 and CDR2: SEHNR and FQNEAQ (reference sequence). CDR3 in amino acids: CASTGQGSNSPLHF. The CDR3 nucleotides read TGTGCCAGCACGGGACAGGGTTCTAATTCACCCCTCCACTTT.

The chain joins TRBV27 to TRBJ2-7; 12 bases line up with TRBD2. Germline values: CDR1 MNHEY, CDR2 SMNVEV (reference sequence). The CDR3 is made up of 15 amino acids. Losses at the gene ends were 6 bases for V and 3 bases for J; bases not matched to a gene: 6. The DNA for the CDR3 is TGTGCCAGCAGGGGACTAGCGGGCACGATCTACGAGCAGTACTTC. It encodes CASRGLAGTIYEQYF.

The chain links TRBV4-3 to TRBJ2-5; 11 positions agree with TRBD2. J was trimmed by 5 bases and V by 2 bases; bases with no gene match: 4. Germline-derived CDR1 and CDR2 are LGHNA and YSLEER. The CDR3 loop spans 15 amino acids. This chain's CDR3 is CASSQSSGGRETQYF. In nucleotides, the CDR3 is TGCGCCAGCAGCCAATCTAGCGGGGGGCGGGAGACCCAGTACTTC.

The chain carries TRBV9 and TRBJ2-5; 12 bases are a match to TRBD2. The CDR3 length is 16 residues. V lost 3 bases to trimming and J lost 3 bases; unmatched junction nucleotides: 6. Germline CDR1 is SGDLS and CDR2 is YYNGEE. CDR3 sequence: CASSALGLAGKETQYF. Here the CDR3 DNA reads TGTGCCAGCAGCGCCTTAGGACTAGCGGGGAAAGAGACCCAGTACTTC.

V gene TRBV7-8 combines with J gene TRBJ1-2, with D unresolved. The germline V gene encodes CDR1 SGHVS and CDR2 FQNEAQ. The V end lost 5 bases, the J end lost 13 bases, and 17 bases lay between the germline ends. The CDR3 covers 12 residues. CDR3 sequence (DNA): TGTGCCAGCAGCCCCGGTCAGGAGGGCCCCACCTTC. Residues: CASSPGQEGPTF. Full variable domain (missing parts from reference TRBV7-8 and TRBJ1-2): GAGVSQSPRYKVAKRGQDVALRCDPISGHVSLFWYQQALGQGPEFLTYFQNEAQLDKSGLPSDRFFAERPEGSVSTLKIQRTQQEDSAVYLCASSPGQEGPTFGSGTRLTVV.